This section outlines one T cell receptor (beta chain) sequence together with its context. The antigen is not known. These data are taken from a study of STAT3 mutations in large granular lymphocyte leukemia. Study observations and caveats: In T-cell large granular lymphocyte leukemia, about half of patients showed multiple immunodominant subclonotypes.

TCRdb's copy holds only in-frame clones and misses some; the assay was immunoSEQ multiplex PCR. This sample yields under 4,500 clones, of which 62% are seen a single time; around two fifths belongs to the top ten. Trimming removed 7 bases from V and 3 bases from J; junction bases left unmatched: 11. This CDR3 region has 15 residues. CDR1 SGHNT and CDR2 YYREEE come from the germline V gene (reference sequence). The sequencing sample was made of PBMCs. This TCR derives from a human donor with T large granular lymphocyte leukemia. Some clones in this sample may be carry-over from other donors' samples. The chain links TRBV5-4 to TRBJ2-7; 9 nucleotides match TRBD1. For the CDR3, the DNA is TGTGCCAGCGGCCATCCGGGACAGGGCGGCTACGAGCAGTACTTC. This sequence encodes CASGHPGQGGYEQYF.